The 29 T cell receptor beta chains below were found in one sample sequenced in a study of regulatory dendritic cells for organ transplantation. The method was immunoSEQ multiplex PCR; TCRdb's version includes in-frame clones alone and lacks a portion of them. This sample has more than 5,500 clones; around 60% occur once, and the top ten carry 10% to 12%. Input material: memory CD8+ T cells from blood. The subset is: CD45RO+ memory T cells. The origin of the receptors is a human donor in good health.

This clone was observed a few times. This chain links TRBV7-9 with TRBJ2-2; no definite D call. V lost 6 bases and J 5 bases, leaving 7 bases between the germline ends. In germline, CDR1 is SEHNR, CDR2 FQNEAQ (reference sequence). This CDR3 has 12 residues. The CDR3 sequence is CASSPNTGELFF. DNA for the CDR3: TGTGCCAGCAGTCCTAATACCGGGGAGCTGTTTTTT.

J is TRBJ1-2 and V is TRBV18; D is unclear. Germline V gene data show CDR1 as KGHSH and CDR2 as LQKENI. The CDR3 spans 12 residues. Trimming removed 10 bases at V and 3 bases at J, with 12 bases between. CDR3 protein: CATTGTHYGYTF. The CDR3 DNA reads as TGTGCCACCACGGGAACACACTATGGCTACACCTTC.

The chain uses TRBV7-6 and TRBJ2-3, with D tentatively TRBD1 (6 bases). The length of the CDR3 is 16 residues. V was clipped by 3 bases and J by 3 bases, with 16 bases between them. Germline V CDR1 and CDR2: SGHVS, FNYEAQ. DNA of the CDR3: TGTGCCAGCAGCTTGGGGGCAAGACAGCGGACAGATACGCAGTATTTT. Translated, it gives CASSLGARQRTDTQYF.

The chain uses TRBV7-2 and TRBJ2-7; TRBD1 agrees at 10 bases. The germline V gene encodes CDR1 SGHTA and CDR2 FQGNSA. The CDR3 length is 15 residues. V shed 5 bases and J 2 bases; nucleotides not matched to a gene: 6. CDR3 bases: TGTGCCAGCAGCGCTCGACAGGGGGCAACCTACGAGCAGTACTTC. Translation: CASSARQGATYEQYF.

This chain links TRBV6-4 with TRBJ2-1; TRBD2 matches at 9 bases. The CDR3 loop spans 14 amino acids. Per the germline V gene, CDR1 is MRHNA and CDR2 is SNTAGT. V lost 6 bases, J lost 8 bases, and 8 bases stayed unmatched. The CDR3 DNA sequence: TGTGCCAGCAGCTCGGGCGGGGGGGCCGATGAGCAGTTCTTC. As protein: CASSSGGGADEQFF.

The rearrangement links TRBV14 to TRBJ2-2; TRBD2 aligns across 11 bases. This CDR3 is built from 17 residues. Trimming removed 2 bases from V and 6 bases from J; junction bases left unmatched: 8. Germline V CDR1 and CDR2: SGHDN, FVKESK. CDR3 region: CASSQWASGGRAGELFF. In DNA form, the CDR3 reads TGTGCCAGCAGCCAATGGGCTAGCGGGGGGCGAGCCGGGGAGCTGTTTTTT.

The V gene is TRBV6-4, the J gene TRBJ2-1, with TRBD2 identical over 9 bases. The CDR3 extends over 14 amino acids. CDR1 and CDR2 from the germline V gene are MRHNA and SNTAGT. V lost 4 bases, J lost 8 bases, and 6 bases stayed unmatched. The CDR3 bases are TGTGCCAGCAGTGCAGCGGGGGGCAGGGATGAGCAGTTCTTC. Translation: CASSAAGGRDEQFF.

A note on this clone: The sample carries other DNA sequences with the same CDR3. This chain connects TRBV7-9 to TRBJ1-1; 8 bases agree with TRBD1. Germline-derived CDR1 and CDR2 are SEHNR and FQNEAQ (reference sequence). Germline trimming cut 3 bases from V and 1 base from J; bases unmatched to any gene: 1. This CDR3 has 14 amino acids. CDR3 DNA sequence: TGTGCCAGCAGCTTTGGACAGGGGAACACTGAAGCTTTCTTT. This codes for CASSFGQGNTEAFF.

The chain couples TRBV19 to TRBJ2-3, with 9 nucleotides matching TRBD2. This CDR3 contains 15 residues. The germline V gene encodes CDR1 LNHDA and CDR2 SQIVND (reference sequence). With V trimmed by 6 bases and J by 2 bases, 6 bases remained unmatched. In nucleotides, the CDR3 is TGTGCCAGTAGCGTGACTAGCGGATTCACAGATACGCAGTATTTT. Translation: CASSVTSGFTDTQYF. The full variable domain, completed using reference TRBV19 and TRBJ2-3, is DGGITQSPKYLFRKEGQNVTLSCEQNLNHDAMYWYRQDPGQGLRLIYYSQIVNDFQKGDIAEGYSVSREKKESFPLTVTSAQKNPTAFYLCASSVTSGFTDTQYFGPGTRLTVL.

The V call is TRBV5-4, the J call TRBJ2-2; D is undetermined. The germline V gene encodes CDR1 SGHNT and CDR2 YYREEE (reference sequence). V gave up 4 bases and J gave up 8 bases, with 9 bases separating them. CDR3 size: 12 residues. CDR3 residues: CASSQTDGELFF. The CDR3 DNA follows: TGTGCCAGCAGCCAGACTGATGGGGAGCTGTTTTTT.

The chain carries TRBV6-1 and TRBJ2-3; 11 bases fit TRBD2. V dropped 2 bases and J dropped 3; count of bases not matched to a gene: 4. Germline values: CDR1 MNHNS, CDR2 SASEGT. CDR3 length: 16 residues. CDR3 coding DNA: TGTGCCAGCAGTGAACTTAGCGGGGGGGCGACAGATACGCAGTATTTT. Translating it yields CASSELSGGATDTQYF.

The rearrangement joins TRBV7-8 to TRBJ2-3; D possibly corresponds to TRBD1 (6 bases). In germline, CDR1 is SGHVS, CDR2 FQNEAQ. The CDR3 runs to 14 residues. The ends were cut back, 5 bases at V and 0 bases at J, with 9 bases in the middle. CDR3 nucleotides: TGTGCCAGCAGCCCTACAGGGAGCACAGATACGCAGTATTTT. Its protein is CASSPTGSTDTQYF.

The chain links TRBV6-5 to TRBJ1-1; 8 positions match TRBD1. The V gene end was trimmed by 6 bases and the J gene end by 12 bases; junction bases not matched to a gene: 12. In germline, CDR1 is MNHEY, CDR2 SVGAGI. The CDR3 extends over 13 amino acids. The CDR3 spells CASSLSSGQGTFF. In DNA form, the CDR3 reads TGTGCCAGCAGCCTTAGTTCAGGACAGGGCACTTTCTTT.

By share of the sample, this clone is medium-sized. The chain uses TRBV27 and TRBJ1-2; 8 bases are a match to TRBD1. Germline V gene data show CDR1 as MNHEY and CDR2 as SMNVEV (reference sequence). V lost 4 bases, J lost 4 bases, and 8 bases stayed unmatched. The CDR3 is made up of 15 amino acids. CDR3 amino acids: CASSSLGQVAYGYTF. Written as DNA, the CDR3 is TGTGCCAGCAGTTCGCTGGGACAGGTGGCCTATGGCTACACCTTC.

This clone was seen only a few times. The chain's CDR3 is CASSPPPTGVANSPLHF. In nucleotides, the CDR3 is TGTGCCAGCAGCCCCCCGCCTACAGGGGTCGCTAATTCACCCCTCCACTTT. The chain couples TRBV14 to TRBJ1-6, with 7 bases lining up with TRBD1. The CDR3 is 17 amino acids. Losses at the gene ends were 4 bases for V and 6 bases for J; bases not matched to a gene: 12. Germline V gives CDR1 SGHDN, CDR2 FVKESK.

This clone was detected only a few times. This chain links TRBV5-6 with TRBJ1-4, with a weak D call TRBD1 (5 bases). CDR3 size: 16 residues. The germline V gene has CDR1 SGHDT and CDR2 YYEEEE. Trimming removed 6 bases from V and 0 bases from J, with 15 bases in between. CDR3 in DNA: TGTGCCAGCACACCTGGGGCTGCCACAACTAATGAAAAACTGTTTTTT. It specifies CASTPGAATTNEKLFF.

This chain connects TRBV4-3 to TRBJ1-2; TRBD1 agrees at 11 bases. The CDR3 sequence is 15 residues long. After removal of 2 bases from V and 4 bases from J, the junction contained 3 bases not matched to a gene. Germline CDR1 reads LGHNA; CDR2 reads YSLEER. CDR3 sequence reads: CASSQRTGGSYGYTF. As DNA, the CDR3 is TGCGCCAGCAGCCAACGGACAGGGGGCAGCTATGGCTACACCTTC.

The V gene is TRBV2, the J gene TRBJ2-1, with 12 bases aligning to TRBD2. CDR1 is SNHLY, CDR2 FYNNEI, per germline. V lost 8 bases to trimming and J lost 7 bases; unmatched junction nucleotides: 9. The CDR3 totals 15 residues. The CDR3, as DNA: TGTGCCAGCGTGGGGGCTAGCGGGGGGGAGAATGAGCAGTTCTTC. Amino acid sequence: CASVGASGGENEQFF. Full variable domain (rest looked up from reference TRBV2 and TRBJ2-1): EPEVTQTPSHQVTQMGQEVILRCVPISNHLYFYWYRQILGQKVEFLVSFYNNEISEKSEIFDDQFSVERPDGSNFTLKIRSTKLEDSAMYFCASVGASGGENEQFFGPGTRLTVL.

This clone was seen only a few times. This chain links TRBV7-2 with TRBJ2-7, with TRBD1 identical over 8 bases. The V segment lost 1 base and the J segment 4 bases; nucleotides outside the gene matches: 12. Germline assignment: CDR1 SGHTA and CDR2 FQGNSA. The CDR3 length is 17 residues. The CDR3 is CASSLGWPGQASYEQYF. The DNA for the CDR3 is TGTGCCAGCAGCTTAGGGTGGCCGGGACAGGCCTCGTACGAGCAGTACTTC.

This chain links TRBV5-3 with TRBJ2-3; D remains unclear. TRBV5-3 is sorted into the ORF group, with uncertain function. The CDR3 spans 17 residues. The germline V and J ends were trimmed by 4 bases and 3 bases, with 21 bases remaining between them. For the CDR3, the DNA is TGTGCCAGAAGCGCAGCCGAGGAATTTGGTGGAACAGATACGCAGTATTTT. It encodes CARSAAEEFGGTDTQYF.

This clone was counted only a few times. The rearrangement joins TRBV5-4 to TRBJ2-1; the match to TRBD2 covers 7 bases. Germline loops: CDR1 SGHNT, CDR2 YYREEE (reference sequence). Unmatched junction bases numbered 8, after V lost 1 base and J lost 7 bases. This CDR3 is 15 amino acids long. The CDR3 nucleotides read TGTGCCAGCAGCTTGCCCGGACTAGAGGGTAATGAGCAGTTCTTC. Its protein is CASSLPGLEGNEQFF.

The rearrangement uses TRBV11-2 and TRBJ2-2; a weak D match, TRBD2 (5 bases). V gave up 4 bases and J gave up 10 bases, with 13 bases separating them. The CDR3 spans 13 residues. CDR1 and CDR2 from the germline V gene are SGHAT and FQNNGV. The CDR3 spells CASSSGLPAELFF. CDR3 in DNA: TGTGCCAGCAGCTCAGGACTCCCTGCGGAGCTGTTTTTT.

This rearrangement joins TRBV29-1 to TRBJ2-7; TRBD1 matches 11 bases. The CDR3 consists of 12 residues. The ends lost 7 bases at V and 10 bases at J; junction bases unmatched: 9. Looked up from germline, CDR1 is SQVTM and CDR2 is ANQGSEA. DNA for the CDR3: TGCAGCGCTGGGACAGGGGGGCCCGAACAGTACTTC. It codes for CSAGTGGPEQYF.

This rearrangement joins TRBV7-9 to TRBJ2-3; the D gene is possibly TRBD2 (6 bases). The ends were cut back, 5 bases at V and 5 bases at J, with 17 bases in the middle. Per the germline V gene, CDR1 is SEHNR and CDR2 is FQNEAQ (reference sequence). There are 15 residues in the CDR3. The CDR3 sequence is CASSQDARGGDTQYF. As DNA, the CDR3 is TGTGCCAGCAGCCAAGATGCGCGGGGAGGAGATACGCAGTATTTT.

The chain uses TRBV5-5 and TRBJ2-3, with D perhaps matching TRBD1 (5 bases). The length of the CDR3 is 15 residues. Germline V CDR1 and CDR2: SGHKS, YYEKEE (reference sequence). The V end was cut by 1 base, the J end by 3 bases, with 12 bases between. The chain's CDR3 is CASSLYPRATDTQYF. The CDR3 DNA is TGTGCCAGCAGCTTGTATCCCAGGGCTACAGATACGCAGTATTTT.

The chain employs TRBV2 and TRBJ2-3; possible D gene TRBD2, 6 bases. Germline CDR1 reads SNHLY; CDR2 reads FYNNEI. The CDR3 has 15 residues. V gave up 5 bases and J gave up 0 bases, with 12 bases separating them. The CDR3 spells CASSHPGLSTDTQYF. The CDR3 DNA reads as TGTGCCAGCAGTCATCCGGGACTTAGCACAGATACGCAGTATTTT.

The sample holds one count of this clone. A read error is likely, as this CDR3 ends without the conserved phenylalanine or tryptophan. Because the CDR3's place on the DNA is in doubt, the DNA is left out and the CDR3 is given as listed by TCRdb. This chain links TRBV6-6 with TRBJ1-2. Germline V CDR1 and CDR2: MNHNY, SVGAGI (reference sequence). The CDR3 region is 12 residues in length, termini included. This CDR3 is CASSPGGRSMKY.

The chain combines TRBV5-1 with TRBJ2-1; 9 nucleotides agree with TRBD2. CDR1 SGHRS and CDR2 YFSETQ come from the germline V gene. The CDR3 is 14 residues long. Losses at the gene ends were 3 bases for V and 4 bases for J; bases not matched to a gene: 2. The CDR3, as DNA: TGCGCCAGCAGCTCTAGCGGGGCGTACAATGAGCAGTTCTTC. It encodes CASSSSGAYNEQFF.

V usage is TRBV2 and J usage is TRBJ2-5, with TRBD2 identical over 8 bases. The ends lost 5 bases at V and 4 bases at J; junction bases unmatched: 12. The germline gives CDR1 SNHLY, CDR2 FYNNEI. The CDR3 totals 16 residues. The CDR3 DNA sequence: TGTGCCAGCAGTCCCGGGACTAGAGACCAATTAGAGACCCAGTACTTC. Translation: CASSPGTRDQLETQYF.